This T cell receptor (beta chain) was retrieved from a study of T cells in localized non-small cell lung cancer. Study observations and caveats: Within adjacent lung there appeared a median around 55 of the top 100 tumor clones. In uninvolved adjacent lung, T cell clonality reached its highest value, exceeding tumor.

Produced via immunoSEQ multiplex PCR; TCRdb's table is partial and in-frame only. This table holds around 33,000 clones, about 92% found once. Turning to this clone: Its antigen is unidentified.

CDR1 and CDR2 (germline): LNHNV, YYDKDF (reference sequence). The junction had 5 bases not matched to a gene; V was cut back by 4 bases and J by 4 bases. This CDR3 is 16 amino acids long. This receptor was taken from a female donor older than 55 with stage I lung adenocarcinoma. Sequencing used peripheral blood, obtained before any cancer treatment. The chain employs TRBV15 and TRBJ2-1, with TRBD2 matching 12 bases. The CDR3 DNA follows: TGTGCCACCAGCAACGGACTAGCGGGGAGGTACAATGAGCAGTTCTTC. It yields the protein CATSNGLAGRYNEQFF.